This TCR beta chain emerged from a study of blood T cell repertoires in COVID-19. On the study more broadly: Samples taken during acute and convalescent COVID-19 were collected in the United States, Italy and Spain. T cells, B-cell-depleted T cells, or PBMCs supplied cDNA or gDNA.

The CDR3 totals 16 residues. The V gene end was trimmed by 5 bases and the J gene end by 4 bases; junction bases not matched to a gene: 7. Germline loops: CDR1 LGHNT, CDR2 FRNRAP. Enrolled through a virtual design, the participants were between 18 and 89 years of age and came from 24 US areas. In the authors' workflow: Estimation of nucleated cell counts was performed using reference gene primer amplification. The data were produced by immunoSEQ multiplex PCR, yet TCRdb's version contains in-frame clones alone and is incomplete. From that table come the V and J calls and clone size; the DNA was used to work out D and trimming. The sample yields roughly 360,000 clones, approximately 87% seen once.

V and J are TRBV12-5 and TRBJ2-1; 11 bases map to TRBD1. The clonotype was recovered from a woman under 40 with acute COVID-19. The sample taken for sequencing was PBMCs or T cells enriched from blood (not recorded which). The CDR3, as DNA: TGTGCTAGTGGTCCCCCAGGGACAGGGGGTTACAATGAGCAGTTCTTC. Its translation is CASGPPGTGGYNEQFF. Using reference TRBV12-5 and TRBJ2-1 for the parts outside the CDR3, the full variable domain is DARVTQTPRHKVTEMGQEVTMRCQPILGHNTVFWYRQTMMQGLELLAYFRNRAPLDDSGMPKDRFSAEMPDATLATLKIQPSEPRDSAVYFCASGPPGTGGYNEQFFGPGTRLTVL.